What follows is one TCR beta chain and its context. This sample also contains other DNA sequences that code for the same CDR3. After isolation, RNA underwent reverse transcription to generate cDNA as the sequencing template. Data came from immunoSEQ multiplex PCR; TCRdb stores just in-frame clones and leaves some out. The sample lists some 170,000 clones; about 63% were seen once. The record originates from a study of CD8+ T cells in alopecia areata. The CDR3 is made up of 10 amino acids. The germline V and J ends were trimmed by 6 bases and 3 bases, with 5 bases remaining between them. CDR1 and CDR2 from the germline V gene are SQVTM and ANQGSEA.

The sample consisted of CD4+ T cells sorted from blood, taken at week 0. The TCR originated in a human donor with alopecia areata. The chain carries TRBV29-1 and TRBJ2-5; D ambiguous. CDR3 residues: CSVKEETQYF. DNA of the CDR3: TGCAGCGTGAAGGAAGAGACCCAGTACTTC.